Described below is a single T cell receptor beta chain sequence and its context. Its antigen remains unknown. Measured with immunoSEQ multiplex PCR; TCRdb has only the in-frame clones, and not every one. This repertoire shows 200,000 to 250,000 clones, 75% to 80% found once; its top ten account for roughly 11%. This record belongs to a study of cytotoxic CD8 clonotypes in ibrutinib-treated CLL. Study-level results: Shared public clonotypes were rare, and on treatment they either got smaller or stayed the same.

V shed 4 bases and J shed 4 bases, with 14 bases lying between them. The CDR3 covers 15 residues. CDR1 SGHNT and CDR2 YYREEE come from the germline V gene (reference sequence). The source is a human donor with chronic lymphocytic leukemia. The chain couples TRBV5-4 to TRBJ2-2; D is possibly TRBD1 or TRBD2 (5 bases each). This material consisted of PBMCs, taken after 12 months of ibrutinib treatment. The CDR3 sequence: CASSSPGTATGELFF. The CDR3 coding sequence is TGTGCCAGCAGCAGCCCCGGGACGGCCACCGGGGAGCTGTTTTTT. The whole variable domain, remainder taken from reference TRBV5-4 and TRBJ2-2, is ETGVTQSPTHLIKTRGQQVTLRCSSQSGHNTVSWYQQALGQGPQFIFQYYREEENGRGNFPPRFSGLQFPNYSSELNVNALELDDSALYLCASSSPGTATGELFFGEGSRLTVL.